Below, 32 T cell receptor beta chains from the same sample are listed, as sequenced in a study of blood T cells in healthy people across ages (dated by TCRdb to between 2014 and 2017). Library preparation was by 5' RACE. The sequencer listed for this sample is Illumina HiSeq 2500. A second 7 to 11 cycle PCR used a sample-barcoded 5' primer and a J-beta primer mix. TCRdb applied fastp at Q25 and MiXCR to the public reads, then kept only in-frame beta chains. One record per CDR3 amino acid sequence lists the most common genes and DNA. The sample contains some 1.4 million distinct CDR3 sequences, around two fifths of them found a single time. The biggest ten clones account for less than 8% of the sample. The specimen sequenced was blood. Every receptor here comes from a woman in her late teens or twenties in good health.

This clonotype was detected only a few times. This chain links TRBV12-3 or TRBV12-4 with TRBJ1-2; possible D gene TRBD1, 6 bases. CDR3 size: 14 residues. Trimming pared 5 bases from V and 4 bases from J, leaving 14 bases between. The CDR3 DNA reads TGTGCCAGCAGTCCACAGGGCGAAAGCTATGGCTACACCTTC. Amino acids: CASSPQGESYGYTF.

This sequence joins TRBV6-1 and TRBJ1-4, with 9 bases matching TRBD1. The CDR3 consists of 19 residues. V gave up 5 bases and J gave up 0 bases; unmatched junction bases: 13. The germline CDR1 and CDR2 sequences are MNHNS and SASEGT. The CDR3 is CASSPTPGQGLTTNEKLFF. The CDR3 nucleotides are TGTGCCAGCAGTCCTACCCCGGGACAGGGACTGACAACTAATGAAAAACTGTTTTTT.

Note on this clonotype: Because the CDR3's place on the DNA is in doubt, the DNA is left out and the CDR3 is given as listed by TCRdb. The J gene is TRBJ1-2, the V gene TRBV6-2 or TRBV6-3; TRBD1 is taken as the D call from the table, unchecked against the DNA. The germline CDR1 and CDR2 sequences are MNHEY and SVGEGT. The CDR3 comprises 17 residues, both ends counted. The CDR3 is CASSYSIRARVSYGYTF.

This clonotype was seen a single time. This chain uses TRBV9 with TRBJ2-2; 7 nucleotides align to TRBD1. CDR1 SGDLS and CDR2 YYNGEE come from the germline V gene. The V and J ends lost 4 bases and 6 bases, in that order; junction bases with no gene match: 12. The CDR3 is made up of 16 amino acids. The DNA for the CDR3 is TGTGCCAGCAGCACCTCAGGGGGTACTGCCGCCGGGGAGCTGTTTTTT. This sequence encodes CASSTSGGTAAGELFF.

For this clonotype: This clone may be a read error of a much larger clone one base away. V and J are TRBV3-1 and TRBJ2-1; D is unclear. The CDR3 length is 13 residues. Looked up from germline, CDR1 is LGHDT and CDR2 is YNNKEL (reference sequence). For the CDR3, the DNA is TGTACCAGCAGCCAAGACAACCACAATGAGCAGTTCTTC. Protein sequence: CTSSQDNHNEQFF.

The chain carries TRBV13 and TRBJ2-1; D not certain. V lost 5 bases and J 2 bases, leaving 16 bases between the germline ends. The germline V gene encodes CDR1 PRHDT and CDR2 FYEKMQ (reference sequence). The length of the CDR3 is 16 residues. The CDR3 here is CASSPSGRLTYNEQFF. The CDR3 nucleotides read TGTGCCAGCAGCCCCTCGGGCCGCTTAACCTACAATGAGCAGTTCTTC.

The chain joins TRBV7-8 to TRBJ1-2, with 8 nucleotides matching TRBD1. The CDR3 spans 16 residues. Germline assignment: CDR1 SGHVS and CDR2 FQNEAQ. The V gene end was trimmed by 8 bases and the J gene end by 7 bases; junction bases not matched to a gene: 18. This CDR3 is CASDRVGTGPSGGYTF. The CDR3 nucleotides are TGTGCCAGCGACCGAGTAGGGACAGGTCCTAGCGGTGGCTACACCTTC.

This chain links TRBV12-3 or TRBV12-4 with TRBJ1-4; D unclear. Deletions cut 1 base from V and 5 bases from J, with 8 bases between. The CDR3 runs 14 residues. Written as DNA, the CDR3 is TGTGCCAGCAGTTTAGACAGTCTAAATGAAAAACTGTTTTTT. Its protein is CASSLDSLNEKLFF.

The V and J genes are TRBV12-3 or TRBV12-4 and TRBJ1-2; TRBD1 matches at 11 bases. V shed 5 bases and J 8 bases; nucleotides not matched to a gene: 13. CDR3 length: 16 amino acids. The CDR3 spells CASSVLPGQGVKGYTF. The CDR3 DNA follows: TGTGCCAGCAGTGTACTCCCGGGACAGGGGGTGAAGGGCTACACCTTC.

In its sample, this clonotype was seen once. This chain links TRBV3-1 with TRBJ2-5; 9 bases agree with TRBD2. Germline V gene data show CDR1 as LGHDT and CDR2 as YNNKEL (reference sequence). The J segment lost 1 base and the V segment lost 3 bases, leaving 6 bases of the junction unmatched. There are 16 residues in the CDR3. The CDR3 sequence: CASSQALTSGQETQYF. CDR3 coding DNA: TGTGCCAGCAGCCAGGCCCTGACTAGCGGCCAAGAGACCCAGTACTTC.

This clonotype came up a few times. The chain couples TRBV10-3 to TRBJ2-3, with 8 bases identical to TRBD2. The CDR3 runs to 15 residues. With 7 bases clipped from V and 3 bases from J, the junction kept 9 bases outside the gene matches. The V gene's germline CDR1 is ENHRY and CDR2 SYGVKD. CDR3 sequence: CAINAGLGITDTQYF. CDR3 nucleotide sequence: TGTGCCATCAATGCGGGACTAGGTATAACAGATACGCAGTATTTT.

CDR3 DNA sequence: TGTGCCAGCAGCCGAACCGGGACAGGGGATGATGGCTACACCTTC. Its translation: CASSRTGTGDDGYTF. J is TRBJ1-2 and V is TRBV4-2; 10 bases match TRBD1. V lost 4 bases and J lost 6; bases outside the gene matches: 8. CDR1 is LGHNA and CDR2 is YNFKEQ in the germline V gene. The CDR3 is 15 amino acids.

The chain couples TRBV6-6 to TRBJ2-5; no clear D gene. CDR1 is MNHNY and CDR2 is SVGAGI in the germline V gene (reference sequence). This CDR3 has 13 residues. The ends were cut back, 6 bases at V and 4 bases at J, with 12 bases in the middle. The CDR3 coding sequence is TGTGCCAGCAGGACGACTGGCCCAGAGACCCAGTACTTC. This encodes CASRTTGPETQYF.

DNA of the CDR3: TGTGCCAGCAGCCAAGATTCCGCAGGGGGGAGCAATGAGCAGTTCTTC. Translating it yields CASSQDSAGGSNEQFF. The J gene is TRBJ2-1, the V gene TRBV3-1, with D possibly being TRBD1 (7 bases). This CDR3 is built from 16 residues. Germline V gene sequence: CDR1 LGHDT, CDR2 YNNKEL (reference sequence). V lost 0 bases and J 6 bases, leaving 15 bases between the germline ends.

The chain recombines TRBV6-6 with TRBJ1-3; D not certain. V shed 0 bases and J shed 8 bases, with 11 bases lying between them. This CDR3 spans 14 amino acids. Germline V gene data show CDR1 as MNHNY and CDR2 as SVGAGI (reference sequence). The CDR3 protein is CASSYSSPPDTIYF. CDR3 bases: TGTGCCAGCAGTTACTCTTCTCCTCCGGACACCATATATTTT.

The rearrangement links TRBV4-1 to TRBJ2-1; 16 bases agree with TRBD2. Per the germline V gene, CDR1 is MGHRA and CDR2 is YSYEKL. Trimming at V came to 0 bases and at J to 8 bases, leaving 7 bases not matched to a gene. This CDR3 comprises 18 residues. In DNA, the CDR3 is TGCGCCAGCAGCCAAGAGGGGGGACTAGCGGGAGGGTCGGATGAGCAGTTCTTC. Translated: CASSQEGGLAGGSDEQFF.

V and J are TRBV3-1 and TRBJ2-1, with D perhaps TRBD1 (6 bases). The CDR3 has 14 residues. Germline-derived CDR1 and CDR2 are LGHDT and YNNKEL (reference sequence). Trimming left V 4 bases short and J 5 bases short, with 12 bases between. CDR3: CASSPGQPNNEQFF. The CDR3 nucleotides are TGTGCCAGCAGCCCCGGACAGCCTAACAATGAGCAGTTCTTC.

The rearrangement links TRBV6-5 to TRBJ2-3; D could derive from TRBD1 or TRBD2 (5 bases each). The CDR3 is made up of 13 amino acids. Germline CDR1 and CDR2: MNHEY and SVGAGI. Trimming took off 5 bases at V and 5 bases at J, with 11 bases between the two ends. CDR3 loop: CASSGGPGDTQYF. The CDR3 DNA sequence: TGTGCCAGCAGTGGGGGTCCCGGAGATACGCAGTATTTT.

The V call is TRBV5-6, the J call TRBJ1-2; D remains ambiguous. Germline V gene sequence: CDR1 SGHDT, CDR2 YYEEEE. The CDR3 is 13 amino acids. Trimming stripped 0 bases from V and 8 bases from J, with 11 bases between. The CDR3 loop reads CASSLDPLRGYTF. As DNA, the CDR3 is TGTGCCAGCAGCTTGGACCCTCTTAGAGGCTACACCTTC. The full variable domain, with the rest looked up from reference TRBV5-6 and TRBJ1-2, is DAGVTQSPTHLIKTRGQQVTLRCSPKSGHDTVSWYQQALGQGPQFIFQYYEEEERQRGNFPDRFSGHQFPNYSSELNVNALLLGDSALYLCASSLDPLRGYTFGSGTRLTVV.

This clonotype was seen only a few times. CDR3 region: CASRRQGSNEKLFF. The CDR3 region has the DNA TGTGCCAGCAGGAGACAGGGGTCTAATGAAAAACTGTTTTTT. The chain is built from TRBV12-3 or TRBV12-4 and TRBJ1-4, with 8 bases identical to TRBD1. The CDR3 has 14 amino acids. V shed 6 bases and J 3 bases; nucleotides not matched to a gene: 3.

The chain joins TRBV7-2 to TRBJ1-2; D ambiguous. V dropped 5 bases and J dropped 4 bases, with 14 bases sitting between them. The CDR3 has 14 amino acids. The V gene's germline CDR1 is SGHTA and CDR2 FQGNSA. Here the CDR3 DNA reads TGTGCCAGCAGCCCCCCCAAGACCTCCTATGGCTACACCTTC. Its protein is CASSPPKTSYGYTF.

The sample holds a few counts of this clonotype. This chain connects TRBV5-1 to TRBJ2-2; D remains unclear. V gave up 7 bases and J gave up 7 bases, with 8 bases separating them. CDR3 length equals 11 residues. Germline CDR1 reads SGHRS; CDR2 reads YFSETQ. CDR3 loop: CASPWVGELFF. The CDR3 bases are TGCGCCAGCCCCTGGGTCGGGGAGCTGTTTTTT.

With respect to this clonotype: It may be a read error: a sequence one base away is much more abundant. As the CDR3 is not closed by the conserved phenylalanine or tryptophan, this likely results from a read error. The V gene is TRBV5-1, the J gene TRBJ2-7; tentatively, D is TRBD2 (5 bases). This CDR3 comprises 15 residues. CDR1 SGHRS and CDR2 YFSETQ come from the germline V gene. V was shortened by 0 bases and J by 7 bases, with 17 bases between the two germline ends. The DNA for the CDR3 is TGCGCCAGCAGCTTGGAGCGGTCTGTCGGTATGGAGCAGTACTCC. Its translation: CASSLERSVGMEQYS.

This chain connects TRBV27 to TRBJ2-6; 9 nucleotides align to TRBD1. Germline CDR1 reads MNHEY; CDR2 reads SMNVEV (reference sequence). Losses at the gene ends were 8 bases for V and 0 bases for J; bases not matched to a gene: 11. The CDR3 is made up of 18 amino acids. CDR3 sequence: CASWSGDRAPSGANVLTF. In nucleotides, the CDR3 is TGTGCCAGCTGGTCAGGGGACAGGGCTCCCTCTGGGGCCAACGTCCTGACTTTC.

Here the CDR3 DNA reads TGTGCCAGTCAGACTAGCGGGGACAATGAGCAGTTCTTC. Translating it yields CASQTSGDNEQFF. J is TRBJ2-1 and V is TRBV12-3 or TRBV12-4; 11 bases align to TRBD2. J gave up 5 bases and V 9 bases, and 3 bases lay outside the gene matches. The CDR3 runs to 13 residues.

Only one count was recorded for this clonotype. The rearrangement joins TRBV28 to TRBJ1-5, with TRBD1 matching over 8 bases. The germline gives CDR1 MDHEN, CDR2 SYDVKM. This CDR3 is 16 amino acids long. J lost 1 base, V lost 6 bases, and 8 bases had no gene match. This CDR3 is CASRGQGADSNQPQHF. The CDR3 nucleotides are TGTGCCAGCAGAGGGCAGGGGGCGGACAGCAATCAGCCCCAGCATTTT.

The chain recombines TRBV6-5 with TRBJ2-7; 9 bases agree with TRBD2. The CDR3 is 16 residues long. V gave up 1 base and J gave up 7 bases; unmatched junction bases: 11. Germline V gene sequence: CDR1 MNHEY, CDR2 SVGAGI. The CDR3, as DNA: TGTGCCAGCAGTTACTGGAATAGCGGGAGTCACAATGAGCAGTACTTC. Amino acids: CASSYWNSGSHNEQYF.

This clonotype was found once. The CDR3 loop is CASSPRGTDHNEQYV. The CDR3 DNA sequence: TGTGCCAGCAGCCCGAGGGGGACAGACCACAATGAGCAGTACGTC. This chain links TRBV4-2 with TRBJ2-1; the match to TRBD1 covers 7 bases. The last part of the DNA fits TRBJ2-7 better; the J call may be wrong. Germline V gene data show CDR1 as LGHNA and CDR2 as YNFKEQ. The CDR3 has 15 residues.

In its sample, this clonotype was seen a few times. The chain recombines TRBV12-5 with TRBJ2-7; D uncertain. The length of the CDR3 is 13 residues. The germline gives CDR1 LGHNT, CDR2 FRNRAP. Trimming shortened V by 1 base and J by 2 bases, and 6 bases separated the two germline ends. CDR3: CASGLGPTYEQYF. Written as DNA, the CDR3 is TGTGCTAGTGGTTTGGGGCCCACCTACGAGCAGTACTTC.

This clonotype came up a few times. The V and J genes are TRBV6-5 and TRBJ1-1; 11 bases match TRBD1. Losses at the gene ends were 6 bases for V and 2 bases for J; bases not matched to a gene: 5. The CDR3 is 15 amino acids. Per the germline V gene, CDR1 is MNHEY and CDR2 is SVGAGI. The CDR3 bases are TGTGCCAGCAGCACAGGGACAGGGGGTAACACTGAAGCTTTCTTT. Translating it yields CASSTGTGGNTEAFF.

V is TRBV10-3 and J is TRBJ2-1, with D possibly matching TRBD2 (5 bases). Looked up from germline, CDR1 is ENHRY and CDR2 is SYGVKD. The germline V and J ends were trimmed by 8 bases and 8 bases, with 13 bases remaining between them. The CDR3 has 12 residues. CDR3 protein: CAIAFSSDEQFF. The DNA for the CDR3 is TGTGCCATCGCTTTCAGTAGCGATGAGCAGTTCTTC.

The chain couples TRBV5-1 to TRBJ2-6, with 9 positions matching TRBD1. The V segment lost 4 bases and the J segment 2 bases; nucleotides outside the gene matches: 4. CDR1 SGHRS and CDR2 YFSETQ come from the germline V gene. This CDR3 has 16 amino acids. CDR3 coding DNA: TGCGCCAGCAGCCAGGGACAGGGCGCTGGGGCCAACGTCCTGACTTTC. This gives the protein CASSQGQGAGANVLTF.